The 19 T cell receptor beta chains below come from one sample, sequenced in a study of blood T cells in healthy people across ages. For the second PCR, which ran for 7 to 11 cycles, a sample-barcoded 5' primer and a J-beta primer mix were used. A single record per CDR3 protein comes from TCRdb applying MiXCR to the 5' RACE reads. The data show 1.5 million to 1.9 million distinct CDR3 sequences, around 40% seen once. The sequencing input was blood. These receptors came from a woman under 30 in good health.

The chain uses TRBV9 and TRBJ1-2, with 9 bases lining up with TRBD1. Germline trimming cut 3 bases from V and 3 bases from J; bases unmatched to any gene: 12. Looked up from germline, CDR1 is SGDLS and CDR2 is YYNGEE. The CDR3 runs 17 residues. Written as DNA, the CDR3 is TGTGCCAGCAGCGGGCGACGGGACAGGGTCAATTACTATGGCTACACCTTC. This codes for CASSGRRDRVNYYGYTF.

The chain uses TRBV7-8 and TRBJ2-1; 8 bases align to TRBD2. Losses at the gene ends were 4 bases for V and 1 base for J; bases not matched to a gene: 12. This CDR3 has 18 amino acids. Per germline, CDR1 SGHVS and CDR2 FQNEAQ. CDR3 amino acids: CASSSPGVAGISYNEQFF. CDR3 sequence (DNA): TGTGCCAGCAGCTCACCAGGGGTAGCGGGGATATCCTACAATGAGCAGTTCTTC. The full variable domain, in which reference TRBV7-8 and TRBJ2-1 provide the parts outside the CDR3, is GAGVSQSPRYKVAKRGQDVALRCDPISGHVSLFWYQQALGQGPEFLTYFQNEAQLDKSGLPSDRFFAERPEGSVSTLKIQRTQQEDSAVYLCASSSPGVAGISYNEQFFGPGTRLTVL.

V gene TRBV4-3 combines with J gene TRBJ2-1, with 13 bases lining up with TRBD2. The DNA matches TRBJ2-7 better at its end, which makes the J call doubtful. The germline CDR1 and CDR2 sequences are LGHNA and YSLEER. CDR3 length: 18 residues. This chain's CDR3 is CASSQGPGLAGVYNEQYF. CDR3 sequence (DNA): TGCGCCAGCAGCCAAGGGCCTGGACTAGCGGGGGTCTACAATGAGCAGTACTTC.

In its sample, this clonotype was seen a few times. The chain combines TRBV28 with TRBJ1-2; TRBD1 might be the D (5 bases). The length of the CDR3 is 12 residues. Looked up from germline, CDR1 is MDHEN and CDR2 is SYDVKM. Trimming pared 7 bases from V and 8 bases from J, leaving 14 bases between. In DNA form, the CDR3 reads TGTGCCAGCATCGACCTGGGGGGAGGCTACACCTTC. This encodes CASIDLGGGYTF.

The rearrangement joins TRBV29-1 to TRBJ1-1; D unresolved. The CDR3 has 12 residues. V was trimmed by 4 bases and J by 4 bases, leaving 10 bases between them. Germline CDR1 reads SQVTM; CDR2 reads ANQGSEA. In DNA form, the CDR3 reads TGCAGCGTTGTTGACTTTGGCACTGAAGCTTTCTTT. It yields the protein CSVVDFGTEAFF.

This clonotype was seen ten or more times. The chain is built from TRBV29-1 and TRBJ2-5, with 12 bases aligning to TRBD2. Germline CDR1 is SQVTM and CDR2 is ANQGSEA. After removal of 7 bases from V and 11 bases from J, the junction contained 14 bases not matched to a gene. The CDR3 extends over 14 amino acids. CDR3 region: CSAPSGRGYNEQYF. In nucleotides, the CDR3 is TGCAGCGCCCCTAGCGGGAGGGGATACAATGAGCAGTACTTC.

This clonotype was detected only a few times. CDR3 DNA sequence: TGCGCCAGCAGCCAAGATGCGGGGTTAGGGGGCTACACCTTC. This translates into CASSQDAGLGGYTF. The chain uses TRBV4-1 and TRBJ1-2; D unresolved. Trimming cost V 0 bases and J 8 bases, with 13 bases left between them. This CDR3 comprises 14 residues. Germline lookup yields CDR1 MGHRA and CDR2 YSYEKL.

The chain has TRBV28 and TRBJ2-5, with D perhaps matching TRBD2 (5 bases). Trimming removed 2 bases at V and 11 bases at J, with 21 bases between. The CDR3 loop spans 15 amino acids. Germline CDR1 and CDR2: MDHEN and SYDVKM. Here the CDR3 DNA reads TGTGCCAGCAGTTTAGTTCTGGGGAGCCATAATGAGCAGTACTTC. Translating it yields CASSLVLGSHNEQYF.

In the case of this clonotype: Sequence at one end of the junction differs from germline and may be a read error. The gene calls are TRBV28 and TRBJ2-7; possibly TRBD2 for D (5 bases). This CDR3 spans 15 amino acids. The germline CDR1 and CDR2 sequences are MDHEN and SYDVKM. The chain's CDR3 is CASSRRDYNSYEQYF. As DNA, the CDR3 is TGCGCCAGCAGCCGACGAGACTACAACTCCTACGAGCAGTACTTC.

This sequence joins TRBV11-1 and TRBJ1-1; D not resolved. The CDR3 has 16 amino acids. Deletions cut 3 bases from V and 3 bases from J, with 17 bases between. Germline values: CDR1 SGHAT, CDR2 FQDESV (reference sequence). CDR3 sequence reads: CASSLDPVGVDTEAFF. The CDR3 DNA is TGTGCCAGCAGCTTGGACCCAGTCGGAGTGGACACTGAAGCTTTCTTT.

This clonotype was observed a handful of times. The chain carries TRBV7-9 and TRBJ2-7, with D hard to call. Germline-derived CDR1 and CDR2 are SEHNR and FQNEAQ (reference sequence). This CDR3 is 17 amino acids long. The V gene lost 5 bases and the J gene lost 7 bases, with 27 bases spanning the gap. CDR3 DNA: TGTGCCAGCAGCACCCTCCCGAGGCCCGGGTACTACAATGAGCAGTACTTC. Translation: CASSTLPRPGYYNEQYF.

This clonotype has more than one count but fewer than ten. The gene calls are TRBV20-1 and TRBJ2-1; possibly TRBD1 for D (6 bases). V was cut by 3 bases and J by 4 bases, with 13 bases left in between. CDR1 is DFQATT and CDR2 is SNEGSKA in the germline V gene (reference sequence). The CDR3 contains 14 residues. This chain's CDR3 is CSARKDSRYNEQFF. CDR3 nucleotides: TGCAGTGCTAGGAAGGACAGCCGATACAATGAGCAGTTCTTC.

This clonotype turned up a few times. The V call is TRBV6-6, the J call TRBJ1-5; a possible D gene is TRBD1 (5 bases). The CDR3 extends over 12 amino acids. V was clipped by 8 bases and J by 12 bases, with 17 bases between them. Germline loops: CDR1 MNHNY, CDR2 SVGAGI (reference sequence). The CDR3 sequence: CASPCWGLLQHF. In DNA, the CDR3 is TGTGCCAGCCCATGTTGGGGGTTACTCCAGCATTTT.

The chain couples TRBV20-1 to TRBJ2-6; unclear D gene. This CDR3 contains 14 residues. Germline V gives CDR1 DFQATT, CDR2 SNEGSKA (reference sequence). Trimming cost V 3 bases and J 0 bases, with 6 bases left between them. Written as DNA, the CDR3 is TGCAGTGCTAGTTTCGACTCTGGGGCCAACGTCCTGACTTTC. Amino acid sequence: CSASFDSGANVLTF.

This rearrangement joins TRBV30 to TRBJ1-1; 7 bases match TRBD1. CDR3 size: 13 residues. Per germline, CDR1 GTSNPN and CDR2 SVGIG (reference sequence). The V and J ends lost 5 bases and 0 bases, in that order; junction bases with no gene match: 3. The CDR3 nucleotides read TGTGCCTGGGGGACAGTGATGAACACTGAAGCTTTCTTT. It codes for CAWGTVMNTEAFF.

The chain employs TRBV2 and TRBJ1-2; 9 nucleotides agree with TRBD1. CDR1 and CDR2 (germline): SNHLY, FYNNEI. This CDR3 is 13 amino acids long. The junction had 6 bases not matched to a gene; V was cut back by 8 bases and J by 5 bases. The CDR3 DNA reads TGTGCCAGCCTCCCGGACAGGGGATATGGCTACACCTTC. Its translation: CASLPDRGYGYTF.

This clonotype has more than one count but fewer than ten. V is TRBV11-2 and J is TRBJ2-3, with D uncertain. Trimming pared 4 bases from V and 1 base from J, leaving 24 bases between. From germline, CDR1 is SGHAT and CDR2 FQNNGV. The CDR3 is 19 residues long. This CDR3 is CASSSSRPIGSLRTDTQYF. The CDR3 DNA sequence: TGTGCCAGCAGCTCCTCACGGCCAATAGGAAGTCTTCGCACAGATACGCAGTATTTT. Together with reference TRBV11-2 and TRBJ2-3, the CDR3 gives the full variable domain: EAGVAQSPRYKIIEKRQSVAFWCNPISGHATLYWYQQILGQGPKLLIQFQNNGVVDDSQLPKDRFSAERLKGVDSTLKIQPAKLEDSAVYLCASSSSRPIGSLRTDTQYFGPGTRLTVL.

The gene calls are TRBV5-1 and TRBJ2-5; D tentatively reads TRBD1 or TRBD2 (5 bases each). The germline V gene has CDR1 SGHRS and CDR2 YFSETQ. Trimming pared 1 base from V and 1 base from J, leaving 14 bases between. There are 16 residues in the CDR3. In DNA form, the CDR3 reads TGCGCCAGCAGCTTGCTACGGGACCGACCCCAAGAGACCCAGTACTTC. It codes for CASSLLRDRPQETQYF.

There are many counts of this clonotype. The chain employs TRBV21-1 and TRBJ1-2. TRBV21-1 is designated a pseudogene. The CDR3 runs to 8 residues. The CDR3 nucleotides are TGTGCCAGGGATGGCTACACCTTC. It encodes CARDGYTF.